These 15 T cell receptor beta chains were sequenced from one sample in a study of cytomegalovirus exposure and HLA in healthy donors. Measured with immunoSEQ multiplex PCR; TCRdb has only the in-frame clones, and not every one. The table has roughly 170,000 clones, approximately 84% seen once. The sample consisted of PBMCs. These receptors were collected from a woman under 30 in good health and CMV-seropositive.

The chain employs TRBV10-3 and TRBJ2-5; possibly TRBD2 for D (6 bases). There are 12 residues in the CDR3. Germline CDR1 ENHRY, CDR2 SYGVKD. Between the trimmed V and J ends, which lost 2 bases and 5 bases, there was a span of 6 bases. As DNA, the CDR3 is TGTGCCATCAGTGAGCTAGCGGAGACCCAGTACTTC. Translation gives CAISELAETQYF.

The rearrangement joins TRBV7-8 to TRBJ1-1, with 9 bases fitting TRBD1. V lost 0 bases, J lost 3 bases, and 5 bases stayed unmatched. Germline CDR1 SGHVS, CDR2 FQNEAQ. The CDR3 length is 16 residues. As DNA, the CDR3 is TGTGCCAGCAGCTTAGCTTCGACAGGGGGGTACACTGAAGCTTTCTTT. As protein: CASSLASTGGYTEAFF.

This chain links TRBV4-3 with TRBJ2-2; TRBD2 aligns across 13 bases. Looked up from germline, CDR1 is LGHNA and CDR2 is YSLEER. The CDR3 runs to 21 residues. The V segment lost 0 bases and the J segment 1 base; nucleotides outside the gene matches: 11. The CDR3 DNA follows: TGCGCCAGCAGCCAAGATTTCGGGGCGGGACTAGCGGGGAAGAACACCGGGGAGCTGTTTTTT. Amino acid sequence: CASSQDFGAGLAGKNTGELFF.

J is TRBJ2-3 and V is TRBV10-3, with TRBD2 as a possible D gene (6 bases). Trimming took 3 bases from V and 1 from J, leaving 11 bases between them. Germline CDR1 ENHRY, CDR2 SYGVKD. The CDR3 is made up of 15 amino acids. Here the CDR3 reads CAISDSGGGTDTQYF. In DNA form, the CDR3 reads TGTGCCATCAGTGATTCCGGGGGAGGCACAGATACGCAGTATTTT.

The chain employs TRBV9 and TRBJ1-1; 9 nucleotides align to TRBD1. After removal of 3 bases from V and 0 bases from J, the junction contained 3 bases not matched to a gene. The CDR3 is made up of 15 amino acids. Germline V gives CDR1 SGDLS, CDR2 YYNGEE. The CDR3 is CASSEGTGLNTEAFF. CDR3 nucleotides: TGTGCCAGCAGCGAGGGGACAGGGCTGAACACTGAAGCTTTCTTT.

The chain employs TRBV27 and TRBJ1-2; the D is unclear. V was clipped by 1 base and J by 5 bases, with 20 bases between them. Looked up from germline, CDR1 is MNHEY and CDR2 is SMNVEV (reference sequence). This CDR3 is built from 17 residues. As DNA, the CDR3 is TGTGCCAGCAGTTTATTCGGGGAGCCTGCCAGAGGGTATGGCTACACCTTC. It is translated as CASSLFGEPARGYGYTF.

The genes are TRBV6-6 and TRBJ1-3; TRBD1 might be the D (6 bases). CDR1 MNHNY and CDR2 SVGAGI come from the germline V gene (reference sequence). Trimming stripped 5 bases from V and 5 bases from J, with 10 bases between. The CDR3 has 13 amino acids. The CDR3 region is CASSDRSRNTIYF. DNA for the CDR3: TGTGCCAGCAGTGACAGGTCGAGAAACACCATATATTTT.

The chain has TRBV15 and TRBJ2-2; perhaps TRBD1 as D (5 bases). V lost 8 bases to trimming and J lost 2 bases, with 15 bases between them. The CDR3 is made up of 15 amino acids. Germline CDR1 and CDR2: LNHNV and YYDKDF (reference sequence). The CDR3 loop reads CATRDYRGNTGELFF. For the CDR3, the DNA is TGTGCCACCCGTGATTATAGGGGAAACACCGGGGAGCTGTTTTTT.

The chain combines TRBV6-6 with TRBJ1-2; D unresolved. This CDR3 contains 11 residues. Between the trimmed V and J ends, which lost 6 bases and 1 base, there was a span of 3 bases. Germline lookup yields CDR1 MNHNY and CDR2 SVGAGI (reference sequence). The CDR3 loop reads CASSVNYGYTF. The CDR3 DNA follows: TGTGCCAGCAGCGTTAACTATGGCTACACCTTC.

V is TRBV9 and J is TRBJ2-3; 11 bases match TRBD2. The V gene's germline CDR1 is SGDLS and CDR2 YYNGEE. J lost 4 bases, V lost 3 bases, and 1 base had no gene match. There are 14 residues in the CDR3. Written as DNA, the CDR3 is TGTGCCAGCAGCGCTAGCGGGGGGCCAGATACGCAGTATTTT. This codes for CASSASGGPDTQYF.

The genes are TRBV7-2 and TRBJ2-1, with a tentative D call TRBD2 (5 bases). The V gene lost 1 base and the J gene lost 0 bases, with 10 bases spanning the gap. The CDR3 is made up of 16 amino acids. CDR1 is SGHTA and CDR2 is FQGNSA in the germline V gene. The CDR3, as DNA: TGTGCCAGCAGCTTAGTGGCTACTAGCTCCTACAATGAGCAGTTCTTC. This encodes CASSLVATSSYNEQFF.

This clone was detected ten times or more. The CDR3 sequence: CASSYRDKTYEQYF. In DNA form, the CDR3 reads TGTGCCAGCAGTTATCGGGACAAGACCTACGAGCAGTACTTC. The chain uses TRBV25-1 and TRBJ2-7, with D possibly matching TRBD1 (6 bases). There are 14 residues in the CDR3. V lost 5 bases and J lost 2, with 13 bases in between. Germline V gene lookup returns CDR1 MGHDK and CDR2 SYGVNS.

The V and J genes are TRBV7-8 and TRBJ1-2, with D maybe TRBD1 (6 bases). V was trimmed by 3 bases and J by 6 bases, leaving 11 bases between them. Germline V gene sequence: CDR1 SGHVS, CDR2 FQNEAQ. This CDR3 has 13 residues. CDR3 coding DNA: TGTGCCAGCAGCTTTCAGGGGAACGATGGCTACACCTTC. The encoded protein is CASSFQGNDGYTF.

The rearrangement links TRBV6-4 to TRBJ2-3; 9 nucleotides line up with TRBD2. Germline CDR1 MRHNA, CDR2 SNTAGT. V lost 3 bases and J lost 2; bases outside the gene matches: 6. The CDR3 is 16 amino acids. The CDR3 DNA is TGTGCCAGCAGTGAACGGGGCGGGGGGGCCACAGATACGCAGTATTTT. It encodes CASSERGGGATDTQYF.

The V gene is TRBV2, the J gene TRBJ1-1; TRBD1 matches at 9 bases. V was clipped by 8 bases and J by 0 bases; unmatched bases: 16. CDR1 and CDR2 from the germline V gene are SNHLY and FYNNEI. The CDR3 totals 18 residues. The CDR3 sequence: CASWVPEPGQGMNTEAFF. The CDR3 coding sequence is TGTGCCAGCTGGGTCCCGGAACCGGGACAGGGTATGAACACTGAAGCTTTCTTT.